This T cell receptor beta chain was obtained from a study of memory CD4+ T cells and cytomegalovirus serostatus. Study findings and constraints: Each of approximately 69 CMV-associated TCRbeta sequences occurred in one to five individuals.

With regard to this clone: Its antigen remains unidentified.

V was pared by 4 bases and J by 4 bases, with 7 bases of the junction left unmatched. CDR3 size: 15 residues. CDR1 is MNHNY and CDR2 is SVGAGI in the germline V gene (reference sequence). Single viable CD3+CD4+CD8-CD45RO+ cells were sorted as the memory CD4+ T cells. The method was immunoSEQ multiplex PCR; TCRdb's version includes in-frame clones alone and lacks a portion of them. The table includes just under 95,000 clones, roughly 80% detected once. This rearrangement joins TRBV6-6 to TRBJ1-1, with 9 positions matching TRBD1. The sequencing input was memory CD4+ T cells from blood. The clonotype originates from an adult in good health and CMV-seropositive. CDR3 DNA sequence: TGTGCCAGCAGTTCCTCGGACAGGGGCGGCACTGAAGCTTTCTTT. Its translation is CASSSSDRGGTEAFF.